This entry describes one T cell receptor beta chain. Its antigen is unknown. Base qualities are missing; no much larger clone stands one base away. TRB repertoires were amplified from about 250-500 ng of genomic DNA extracted from blood. This record comes from a study of T and B cells in COVID-19 patients (dated by TCRdb to about 2020). For context, the study as a whole: In this study, adaptive immunity was profiled in COVID-19 patients who either had active infection or had recovered, using TRB and IGH repertoire sequencing of peripheral blood. An age-matched reference group of 39 healthy donors negative for COVID-19 antibodies served as the comparison for repertoire analyses. Critical illness requiring mechanical ventilation or ECMO was present in about 65% of the 20 patients in the active-infection cohort. Up to roughly 10 follow-up blood samples were collected per patient, with some samples spanning different disease stages in the same individual. The TCR and BCR sequence repository comprised 30 to 45 patients and roughly 69 time points, with over 8 million TCR sequences analysed. Comorbidities linked to unfavorable COVID-19 outcome were present in about 90% of the 20 patients in the active-infection cohort. Median age was around 37 years in the recovered cohort versus less than 75 years in the active-infection cohort. A recovered cohort was made up of roughly 18 patients contributing approximately 21 samples, mostly after mild to moderate COVID-19 managed as outpatients. Because samples were available both during active disease and after recovery, two patients were counted in both the recovered and the active cohorts. Broader findings and caveats from the paper: During active COVID-19 the TRB repertoires were highly clonal, but at recovery diversity and richness rose above the levels seen in healthy donors. Specific T cell subsets (CD4+/Treg/CD8+) and sorted SARS-CoV-2-responsive or tetramer+ T cells had not yet been sequenced, with those experiments still ongoing. Blood samples obtained from mildly ill patients during symptoms, as well as early samples obtained from severe cases, were available only in scarce numbers. The cohort was considered too small for HLA contributions to COVID-19 susceptibility or severity to be assessed. Patients with COVID-19 were reported to show strongly skewed TRBV/TRBJ gene usage. Prospective validation of the reported TCR clusters was stated to be required before clinical use. The recovered cohort had 2,400 or so exclusive TCR clusters, including about 34 low-pGen clusters.

The V and J ends are trimmed by 4 bases and 5 bases, leaving 12 bases between them. Reading the germline V gene gives CDR1 SGDLS and CDR2 YYNGEE. The CDR3 sequence holds 13 residues, the cysteine and phenylalanine included. The DNA shown is the 39-base CDR3, in frame from base 1. For sequencing, an Illumina MiSeq was employed. TRB rearrangements were amplified by multiplex PCR with BIOMED2 TRB-A/B primer pools. Two consecutive PCRs added Illumina-compatible adapters and 7-nucleotide sample barcodes to the amplicons. All library PCRs used Phusion HS II polymerase. Amplicons were gel-purified with the NucleoSpin Gel and PCR Clean-up kit, quantified on Qubit, and pooled at approximately 3.9 nM. Amplicon pool quality was checked on an Agilent 2100 Bioanalyzer before Illumina next-generation sequencing. On the authors' methods: Annotation of TRB rearrangements was done in MiXCR 3.0.8 with the default MiXCR reference library. Non-productive reads and sequences with fewer than 2 reads were removed, and each unique CDR3 nucleotide sequence was counted as one clone. Clonality, diversity, richness and V-J gene usage were calculated in R 3.5.1. GLIPH2 was used to cluster TCRs by CDR3 similarity, and OLGA was used to calculate generation probabilities. GLIPH2 clusters were kept only if they contained at least four unique TCR clonotypes found in at least three individuals. TCRdb redid the processing of the public reads, applying fastp at Q25 and MiXCR, and retained in-frame beta chains. Records with the same CDR3 protein are collapsed into one entry carrying the most frequent genes and DNA. The V and J calls and clone size come from TCRdb's table, not from the authors' own analysis. The sample yields around 16,000 distinct CDR3 sequences; over 25% were counted once. Jointly, the top ten make up approximately 3.1% of the sample.

This sequence was found in a human donor who had recovered from COVID-19. The rearranged chain carries TRBV9 and TRBJ1-1; D gene: possibly TRBD1, on 6 matching bases. The sample comprised blood. The DNA is TGTGCCAGCAGCCGGGAAAGGGGGACTGAAGCTTTCTTT. It encodes CASSRERGTEAFF.